This entry is about one T cell receptor (beta chain). The antigen is unknown. The CDR3 consists of 15 residues. Germline V gene sequence: CDR1 SQVTM, CDR2 ANQGSEA. Trimming took off 3 bases at V and 4 bases at J, with 19 bases between the two ends. The data are from a study of molecular identifiers for immune sequencing clone quantification. Study results and limitations: Under 1% of molecules in naive cells, but over 97% of effector molecules, belonged to clones above 20 RNA copies.

TCRdb processed the PCR reads anew with MiXCR; each CDR3 protein has one entry. The profile shows fewer than 45,000 distinct CDR3 sequences, about a quarter of them singletons. This clonotype was sampled from a human donor in good health. Some libraries in this study had Jurkat cell RNA spiked in. The V gene is TRBV29-1, the J gene TRBJ2-7; weak D call: TRBD2 (6 bases). Source material: naive CD8+ T cells from blood, with Jurkat cell RNA spiked in. Subset here: FACS-sorted CD8+CD4-CCR7+CD45RA+ naive T cells. The CDR3 loop is CSVDGGVGVGYEQYF. The CDR3 nucleotides read TGCAGCGTTGACGGAGGGGTTGGAGTCGGGTACGAGCAGTACTTC.